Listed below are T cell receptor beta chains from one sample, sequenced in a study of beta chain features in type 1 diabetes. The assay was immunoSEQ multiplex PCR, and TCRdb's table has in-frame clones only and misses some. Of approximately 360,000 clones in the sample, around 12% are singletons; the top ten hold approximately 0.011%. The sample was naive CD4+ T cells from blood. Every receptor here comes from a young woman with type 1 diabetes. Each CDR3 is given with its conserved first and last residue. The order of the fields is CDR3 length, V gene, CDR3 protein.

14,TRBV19,CASSIVQGTGELFF
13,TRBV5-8,CASSLSRPGGYTF
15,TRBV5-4,CASGLSLAGLETQYF
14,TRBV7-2,CASSLRVAGGRQYF
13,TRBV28,CACGEGVKNIQYF
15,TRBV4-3,CASSQEPRAHYGYTF
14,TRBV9,CASSVEPEVGGYTF
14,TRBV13,CASSLVWGEYEQYF
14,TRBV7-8,CASNPRVLTDTQYF
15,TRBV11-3,CASSLDRTSYNEQFF
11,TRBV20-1,CSARFGVAAFF
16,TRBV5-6,CASSLQYRGTYNEQFF
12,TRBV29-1,CSVEGARNEQYF
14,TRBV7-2,CASSLRSSTDTQYF
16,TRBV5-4,CASGRQGPIEGYEQYF
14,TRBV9,CASSVGGSNYGYTF
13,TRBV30,CAWSVQQLGPQHF
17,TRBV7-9,CASSLEPTSSSYNEQFF